These 16 T cell receptor beta chains were all obtained from the same sample, sequenced in a study of cytomegalovirus exposure and HLA in healthy donors. Vbeta (60) and Jbeta (13) primers were used in the PCR. Generated by immunoSEQ multiplex PCR, the TCRdb table keeps only in-frame clones and is missing some. The sample has 80,000 to 100,000 clones, 65% to 80% seen once; the top ten hold about a sixth. The specimen was PBMCs. These receptors all come from a woman aged 18-35 years in good health and CMV-seropositive.

The genes are TRBV5-8 and TRBJ2-3; 9 bases align to TRBD1. Germline CDR1 SGHTS, CDR2 YDEGEE. The V gene end was trimmed by 2 bases and the J gene end by 3 bases; junction bases not matched to a gene: 4. The CDR3 consists of 15 residues. Here the CDR3 reads CASSFGTGRTDTQYF. The CDR3 bases are TGTGCCAGCAGCTTTGGGACAGGGAGGACAGATACGCAGTATTTT.

The chain joins TRBV7-2 to TRBJ2-4; tentative D call: TRBD2 (6 bases). V shed 5 bases and J shed 8 bases, with 10 bases lying between them. The CDR3 runs to 12 residues. Per the germline V gene, CDR1 is SGHTA and CDR2 is FQGNSA. As DNA, the CDR3 is TGTGCCAGCAGCCGGGGGTCGGACATTCAGTACTTC. Translated: CASSRGSDIQYF.

The chain couples TRBV2 to TRBJ1-2; D is unclear. The germline V gene has CDR1 SNHLY and CDR2 FYNNEI. Trimming took 7 bases from V and 0 from J, leaving 6 bases between them. This CDR3 comprises 12 residues. DNA of the CDR3: TGTGCCAGCACCTCCTCTAACTATGGCTACACCTTC. This encodes CASTSSNYGYTF.

Turning to this clone: At one of its ends the junction is not consistent with the germline gene, which may arise from a read error. Different DNA sequences within this sample yield the same CDR3. The rearrangement uses TRBV6-4 and TRBJ2-7, with 9 bases matching TRBD1. This CDR3 has 16 amino acids. Per the germline V gene, CDR1 is MRHNA and CDR2 is SNTAGT. The chain's CDR3 is CASSGPGQGFPYEQYF. CDR3 in DNA: TGTGCTAGCAGTGGCCCGGGACAGGGATTCCCCTACGAGCAGTACTTC.

The gene calls are TRBV4-2 and TRBJ1-6; D is perhaps TRBD1 (5 bases). V lost 0 bases, J lost 0 bases, and 12 bases lay in between. The V gene's germline CDR1 is LGHNA and CDR2 YNFKEQ. The CDR3 runs 18 residues. CDR3 loop: CASSQDKGMGSYNSPLHF. Written as DNA, the CDR3 is TGTGCCAGCAGCCAAGATAAGGGGATGGGCTCCTATAATTCACCCCTCCACTTT.

This clone was found a few times. The V gene is TRBV18, the J gene TRBJ2-7; TRBD1 agrees at 7 bases. Germline values: CDR1 KGHSH, CDR2 LQKENI. V lost 6 bases to trimming and J lost 6 bases; unmatched junction nucleotides: 14. The CDR3 runs to 15 residues. The CDR3 protein is CASSSGQFGVTEQYF. The CDR3 DNA follows: TGTGCCAGCTCTTCGGGACAGTTCGGAGTCACCGAGCAGTACTTC.

Here the CDR3 reads CASSLGGGETDTQYF. The DNA for the CDR3 is TGTGCCAGCAGCTTAGGGGGGGGAGAGACAGATACGCAGTATTTT. The J gene is TRBJ2-3, the V gene TRBV7-9, with 7 bases lining up with TRBD2. Germline V lookup: CDR1 SEHNR, CDR2 FQNEAQ (reference sequence). There are 15 residues in the CDR3. Unmatched junction bases numbered 4, after V lost 1 base and J lost 3 bases.

The chain couples TRBV7-2 to TRBJ2-3; 8 bases fit TRBD2. Germline assignment: CDR1 SGHTA and CDR2 FQGNSA. The CDR3 totals 15 residues. Germline trimming cut 4 bases from V and 1 base from J; bases unmatched to any gene: 4. CDR3 sequence reads: CASSSLTSGTDTQYF. The CDR3 nucleotides are TGTGCCAGCAGCTCTCTGACTAGCGGCACAGATACGCAGTATTTT.

This clone has just a few counts. This chain joins TRBV7-9 and TRBJ1-2, with D possibly being TRBD1 (6 bases). The CDR3 covers 15 residues. Germline V gives CDR1 SEHNR, CDR2 FQNEAQ (reference sequence). Trimming pared 1 base from V and 5 bases from J, leaving 14 bases between. Here the CDR3 DNA reads TGTGCCAGCAGCTTAGAACAGGGAAAGGGGTATGGCTACACCTTC. Residues: CASSLEQGKGYGYTF. Supplemented by reference TRBV7-9 and TRBJ1-2, the full variable domain reads DTGVSQNPRHKITKRGQNVTFRCDPISEHNRLYWYRQTLGQGPEFLTYFQNEAQLEKSRLLSDRFSAERPKGSFSTLEIQRTEQGDSAMYLCASSLEQGKGYGYTFGSGTRLTVV.

The V and J genes are TRBV18 and TRBJ2-5; 13 bases agree with TRBD2. This CDR3 has 14 residues. Germline V CDR1 and CDR2: KGHSH, LQKENI. The V and J ends lost 5 bases and 5 bases, in that order; junction bases with no gene match: 2. CDR3 nucleotides: TGTGCCAGCTCAACGACTAGCGGGAGGGAGACCCAGTACTTC. Protein product: CASSTTSGRETQYF.

The chain combines TRBV5-1 with TRBJ2-5, with 11 positions matching TRBD1. The V gene's germline CDR1 is SGHRS and CDR2 YFSETQ. The V segment lost 4 bases and the J segment 3 bases; nucleotides outside the gene matches: 5. The CDR3 has 15 residues. The CDR3 DNA is TGCGCCAGCAGCGGCTGGGGACAGGGGGAAGAGACCCAGTACTTC. Translation gives CASSGWGQGEETQYF.

This clone was detected only a few times. V usage is TRBV7-2 and J usage is TRBJ2-7; TRBD2 agrees at 13 bases. The length of the CDR3 is 17 residues. Trimming cost V 4 bases and J 6 bases; bases outside gene matches: 12. Germline-derived CDR1 and CDR2 are SGHTA and FQGNSA. The DNA for the CDR3 is TGTGCCAGCAGCTACAGGGGACTAGCGGGATTTCGGGGCGAGCAGTACTTC. Translated, it gives CASSYRGLAGFRGEQYF.

The J gene is TRBJ2-1, the V gene TRBV30, with no clear D. The CDR3 is 11 amino acids. Germline CDR1 and CDR2: GTSNPN and SVGIG (reference sequence). V was shortened by 3 bases and J by 12 bases, with 12 bases between the two germline ends. The DNA of the CDR3 is TGTGCCTGGAGCCAGGCCTTTTGGCAGTTCTTC. Its translation is CAWSQAFWQFF.

This chain connects TRBV2 to TRBJ2-3; D possibly corresponds to TRBD2 (5 bases). Germline-derived CDR1 and CDR2 are SNHLY and FYNNEI. The V end was cut by 3 bases, the J end by 1 base, with 5 bases between. The CDR3 has 13 residues. This CDR3 reads CASSERGTDTQYF. In DNA, the CDR3 is TGTGCCAGCAGTGAGAGGGGCACAGATACGCAGTATTTT.

This clone appeared a few times. The genes are TRBV25-1 and TRBJ2-7; a weak D match, TRBD2 (6 bases). Trimming cost V 5 bases and J 3 bases, with 11 bases left between them. The V gene's germline CDR1 is MGHDK and CDR2 SYGVNS. The CDR3 is 13 amino acids. The CDR3 loop reads CASSLGLNYEQYF. The CDR3, as DNA: TGTGCCAGCAGTTTGGGACTGAACTACGAGCAGTACTTC.

This sequence joins TRBV19 and TRBJ2-2, with 8 bases lining up with TRBD1. Trimming removed 4 bases from V and 0 bases from J; junction bases left unmatched: 4. The CDR3 loop spans 16 amino acids. Germline CDR1 LNHDA, CDR2 SQIVND (reference sequence). CDR3: CASSSGQGSNTGELFF. The CDR3 DNA reads TGTGCCAGTAGTAGCGGACAGGGATCGAACACCGGGGAGCTGTTTTTT.